This TCR beta chain emerged from a study of response to subunit inactivated influenza vaccine. Whole-study findings and limits: The authors put forward the suggestion that each seasonal influenza vaccination may bring in only a limited number of new T cells.

A few counts support this clonotype. Antigen specificity is unknown. Germline trimming cut 3 bases from V and 5 bases from J; bases unmatched to any gene: 7. CDR3 length: 14 residues. From germline, CDR1 is SGHRS and CDR2 YFSETQ. TCRdb recomputed calls from the RT-PCR reads with MiXCR, one row per CDR3 protein. The sample shows 500,000 to 600,000 distinct CDR3 sequences, roughly 15% of them seen only once. The sequences come from PBMCs from blood, collected roughly 12 days after vaccination. V gene TRBV5-1 combines with J gene TRBJ2-7; TRBD1 agrees at 8 bases. This sequence was found in a man between 45 and 60 years old who received an inactivated influenza vaccine. CDR3: CASSSQGGQDEQYF. The CDR3 DNA follows: TGCGCCAGCAGCTCACAGGGGGGTCAGGACGAGCAGTACTTC.